The 24 T cell receptor beta chains in this list originate from one sample, sequenced in a study of OX40 agonist ivuxolimab in advanced cancers. The repertoire was sequenced with immunoSEQ multiplex PCR; TCRdb's copy has only in-frame clones and lacks some. The sample has over 85,000 clones; 84% are singletons. Sequenced material: CD4+ or CD8+ T cells sorted from blood, taken in a trial of the OX40 agonist ivuxolimab. The receptors shown here come from an adult with an advanced solid tumor such as melanoma, head and neck, liver or kidney cancer.

The gene calls are TRBV10-2 and TRBJ2-1; D perhaps matches TRBD2 (6 bases). Looked up from germline, CDR1 is WSHSY and CDR2 is SAAADI. V dropped 4 bases and J dropped 6 bases, with 10 bases sitting between them. The CDR3 sequence is 13 residues long. DNA of the CDR3: TGCGCCAGCAGTGTGGCAGCGGGCAATGAGCAGTTCTTC. It yields the protein CASSVAAGNEQFF.

This sequence joins TRBV7-9 and TRBJ1-4; 10 bases are shared with TRBD1. The trim removed 1 base at V and 2 bases at J, leaving 4 bases unmatched. Looked up from germline, CDR1 is SEHNR and CDR2 is FQNEAQ (reference sequence). The CDR3 sequence is 17 residues long. For the CDR3, the DNA is TGTGCCAGCAGCTTAGGTTGGACAGGGGGTACTAATGAAAAACTGTTTTTT. Translating it yields CASSLGWTGGTNEKLFF.

On this clone itself: Other DNA sequences in this specimen translate into the identical CDR3. The gene calls are TRBV6-5 and TRBJ2-3; TRBD2 agrees at 9 bases. The length of the CDR3 is 15 residues. After removal of 2 bases from V and 2 bases from J, the junction contained 2 bases not matched to a gene. Germline lookup yields CDR1 MNHEY and CDR2 SVGAGI. The CDR3 spells CASSYSGGPTDTQYF. The CDR3 DNA sequence: TGTGCCAGCAGTTACAGCGGGGGGCCCACAGATACGCAGTATTTT.

J is TRBJ1-4 and V is TRBV5-6; no reliable D call. Trimming took 1 base from V and 6 from J, leaving 13 bases between them. Germline V lookup: CDR1 SGHDT, CDR2 YYEEEE. CDR3 length: 15 amino acids. CDR3 residues: CASSLWAENYEKLFF. The CDR3 DNA sequence: TGTGCCAGCAGCTTGTGGGCAGAGAACTATGAAAAACTGTTTTTT.

V usage is TRBV11-2 and J usage is TRBJ2-5; maybe TRBD1 (5 bases). Germline assignment: CDR1 SGHAT and CDR2 FQNNGV. The germline V and J ends were trimmed by 5 bases and 1 base, with 20 bases remaining between them. The CDR3 spans 17 residues. CDR3 bases: TGTGCCAGCAGCCTCAGCTTGAGCCAAAGGGGCCAAGAGACCCAGTACTTC. Translation: CASSLSLSQRGQETQYF.

V usage is TRBV6-5 and J usage is TRBJ1-5; weak D call: TRBD1 (5 bases). This CDR3 contains 12 residues. V shed 10 bases and J shed 5 bases, with 12 bases lying between them. CDR1 is MNHEY, CDR2 SVGAGI, per germline. DNA of the CDR3: TGTGCCACAGGGTCTATCGATCAGCCCCAGCATTTT. Amino acid sequence: CATGSIDQPQHF.

This clone showed up just a few times. This chain's CDR3 is CASSNRDIGRQPQHF. The CDR3 coding sequence is TGTGCCAGCAGCAACAGGGACATCGGTCGTCAGCCCCAGCATTTT. The chain carries TRBV6-6 and TRBJ1-5; possibly TRBD1 for D (6 bases). V was shortened by 6 bases and J by 6 bases, with 18 bases between the two germline ends. There are 15 residues in the CDR3. CDR1 and CDR2 (germline): MNHNY, SVGAGI (reference sequence).

The gene calls are TRBV7-6 and TRBJ1-1; D is unresolved. The CDR3 totals 11 residues. Trimming removed 7 bases from V and 0 bases from J, with 3 bases in between. Germline CDR1 reads SGHVS; CDR2 reads FNYEAQ. CDR3 region: CASTMNTEAFF. In nucleotides, the CDR3 is TGTGCCAGCACCATGAACACTGAAGCTTTCTTT.

Written as DNA, the CDR3 is TGTGCCAGCAGGTCGGGACCGATCAATCAGCCCCAGCATTTT. Amino acids: CASRSGPINQPQHF. This chain connects TRBV28 to TRBJ1-5; D is perhaps TRBD1 (5 bases). Per the germline V gene, CDR1 is MDHEN and CDR2 is SYDVKM. The CDR3 length is 14 residues. Trimming took 6 bases from V and 3 from J, leaving 12 bases between them.

The chain couples TRBV30 to TRBJ1-3; the D is unclear. The CDR3 is 13 amino acids. CDR1 and CDR2 from the germline V gene are GTSNPN and SVGIG (reference sequence). Trimming removed 3 bases from V and 0 bases from J, with 6 bases in between. CDR3 sequence (DNA): TGTGCCTGGAGGGGGAGCTCTGGAAACACCATATATTTT. Protein: CAWRGSSGNTIYF.

The chain joins TRBV9 to TRBJ1-4, with D unresolved. This CDR3 has 17 residues. The V end was cut by 4 bases, the J end by 8 bases, with 24 bases between. Germline V gives CDR1 SGDLS, CDR2 YYNGEE. CDR3 region: CASSPSGPGGVKEKLFF. Written as DNA, the CDR3 is TGTGCCAGCAGCCCGTCCGGACCAGGCGGGGTTAAGGAAAAACTGTTTTTT.

This clone was detected once. J is TRBJ2-3 and V is TRBV7-9; D unresolved. The germline CDR1 and CDR2 sequences are SEHNR and FQNEAQ (reference sequence). Trimming left V 1 base short and J 5 bases short, with 4 bases between. CDR3 length: 12 amino acids. CDR3 sequence: CASSLVIDTQYF. Here the CDR3 DNA reads TGTGCCAGCAGCTTAGTGATAGATACGCAGTATTTT.

This chain joins TRBV7-8 and TRBJ1-6; D is perhaps TRBD1 (5 bases). Germline values: CDR1 SGHVS, CDR2 FQNEAQ. The CDR3 totals 16 residues. V was pared by 4 bases and J by 7 bases, with 17 bases between. The CDR3 protein is CASSSIIGGVNSPLHF. CDR3 nucleotides: TGTGCCAGCAGCTCAATAATTGGGGGGGTAAATTCACCCCTCCACTTT.

This clone was seen only a few times. This sequence joins TRBV28 and TRBJ1-1, with 9 bases matching TRBD1. Per the germline V gene, CDR1 is MDHEN and CDR2 is SYDVKM. The CDR3 extends over 16 amino acids. The ends lost 6 bases at V and 1 base at J; junction bases unmatched: 9. CDR3 amino acids: CASRPGQGKGNTEAFF. CDR3 in DNA: TGTGCCAGCAGACCGGGACAGGGAAAAGGGAACACTGAAGCTTTCTTT.

This clone was observed a handful of times. The chain is built from TRBV5-1 and TRBJ1-6, with D uncertain. The V end lost 0 bases, the J end lost 9 bases, and 4 bases lay between the germline ends. Germline CDR1 reads SGHRS; CDR2 reads YFSETQ. The CDR3 is made up of 12 amino acids. This chain's CDR3 is CASSLGPSPLHF. The CDR3 DNA reads TGCGCCAGCAGCTTGGGCCCTTCACCCCTCCACTTT.

The rearrangement links TRBV7-3 to TRBJ2-5, with TRBD1 matching 8 bases. CDR1 is SGHTA, CDR2 FQGTGA, per germline. The CDR3 is 14 amino acids. V lost 4 bases, J lost 4 bases, and 5 bases stayed unmatched. CDR3 coding DNA: TGTGCCAGCAGCTGGCAGGGGGCGGGAGAGACCCAGTACTTC. It translates to CASSWQGAGETQYF. The full variable domain, its missing parts supplied by reference TRBV7-3 and TRBJ2-5, is GAGVSQTPSNKVTEKGKYVELRCDPISGHTALYWYRQSLGQGPEFLIYFQGTGAADDSGLPNDRFFAVRPEGSVSTLKIQRTERGDSAVYLCASSWQGAGETQYFGPGTRLLVL.

The chain is built from TRBV18 and TRBJ2-6; the match to TRBD2 covers 7 bases. With 2 bases clipped from V and 0 bases from J, the junction kept 7 bases outside the gene matches. Germline-derived CDR1 and CDR2 are KGHSH and LQKENI. The CDR3 extends over 18 amino acids. The CDR3 loop reads CASSPWEGPSSGANVLTF. The CDR3 nucleotides are TGTGCCAGCTCACCATGGGAGGGTCCAAGCTCTGGGGCCAACGTCCTGACTTTC.

This chain links TRBV11-2 with TRBJ2-5; possibly TRBD1 for D (6 bases). V lost 6 bases and J 7 bases, leaving 21 bases between the germline ends. CDR1 SGHAT and CDR2 FQNNGV come from the germline V gene. This CDR3 spans 15 amino acids. For the CDR3, the DNA is TGTGCCAGCAGTCCACCCGAGGGGGTCCTACGGACCCAGTACTTC. Its translation: CASSPPEGVLRTQYF.

This clone was counted a few times. J is TRBJ2-3 and V is TRBV15; D call uncertain. The CDR3 length is 14 residues. The germline V gene encodes CDR1 LNHNV and CDR2 YYDKDF (reference sequence). The V gene lost 0 bases and the J gene lost 1 base, with 5 bases spanning the gap. The chain's CDR3 is CATSREWGTDTQYF. The CDR3 nucleotides are TGTGCCACCAGCAGAGAGTGGGGCACAGATACGCAGTATTTT.

The chain couples TRBV6-5 to TRBJ1-3; tentatively, D is TRBD1 (5 bases). Germline-derived CDR1 and CDR2 are MNHEY and SVGAGI. V dropped 5 bases and J dropped 4 bases, with 12 bases sitting between them. The CDR3 has 14 amino acids. CDR3 in DNA: TGTGCCAGCAGTCGAGGGGAGAACGGAAACACCATATATTTT. The encoded protein is CASSRGENGNTIYF.

This clone turned up a few times. The chain joins TRBV6-1 to TRBJ1-3, with D unclear. Trimming shortened V by 11 bases and J by 4 bases, and 9 bases separated the two germline ends. Germline CDR1 MNHNS, CDR2 SASEGT. CDR3 length equals 11 residues. CDR3 loop: CALRGGNTIYF. The CDR3 DNA reads as TGTGCCCTCCGCGGAGGAAACACCATATATTTT.

In its sample, this clone was seen a few times. The chain links TRBV6-1 to TRBJ2-6; D gene ambiguous. The CDR3 totals 17 residues. The V and J ends lost 2 bases and 0 bases respectively, with 11 bases between them. Germline assignment: CDR1 MNHNS and CDR2 SASEGT. CDR3 region: CASSETDRSSGANVLTF. The DNA for the CDR3 is TGTGCCAGCAGTGAAACGGACCGCAGCTCTGGGGCCAACGTCCTGACTTTC.

The genes are TRBV27 and TRBJ2-7; TRBD1 aligns across 8 bases. Trimming cost V 2 bases and J 3 bases; bases outside gene matches: 6. The CDR3 has 15 residues. The germline CDR1 and CDR2 sequences are MNHEY and SMNVEV (reference sequence). This CDR3 reads CASSLQGTGNYEQYV. The CDR3 DNA is TGTGCCAGCAGTTTACAGGGGACAGGAAACTACGAGCAGTACGTC.

The chain recombines TRBV6-4 with TRBJ1-2; D unclear. V was shortened by 4 bases and J by 8 bases, with 8 bases between the two germline ends. CDR1 and CDR2 from the germline V gene are MRHNA and SNTAGT. CDR3 size: 11 residues. The chain's CDR3 is CASSGGSGYTF. The CDR3 DNA is TGTGCCAGCAGTGGGGGAAGCGGCTACACCTTC.